The 30 T cell receptor beta chains below all came from one sample that was sequenced in a study of cytomegalovirus exposure and HLA in healthy donors. Method: immunoSEQ multiplex PCR; TCRdb's copy keeps in-frame clones and lacks some. Among 70,000 or so clones, over 85% were seen once, and the ten largest hold 1.5% to 1.7%. The sequencing input was PBMCs. These receptors came from a man aged 18 to 29 in good health and CMV-seropositive.

The chain carries TRBV4-1 and TRBJ1-1; 7 bases match TRBD1. CDR3 size: 15 residues. Germline V gene data show CDR1 as MGHRA and CDR2 as YSYEKL. With 4 bases clipped from V and 1 base from J, the junction kept 6 bases outside the gene matches. This CDR3 reads CASSRPTGPNTEAFF. CDR3 DNA sequence: TGCGCCAGCAGCCGCCCGACAGGGCCGAACACTGAAGCTTTCTTT.

This chain uses TRBV12-5 with TRBJ2-3; unclear D gene. This CDR3 comprises 15 residues. V lost 0 bases and J lost 3, with 10 bases in between. Germline V gene sequence: CDR1 LGHNT, CDR2 FRNRAP. The CDR3 DNA reads as TGTGCTAGTGGTTTGGTACTAAACCCTACAGATACGCAGTATTTT. Translating gives CASGLVLNPTDTQYF.

The chain is built from TRBV28 and TRBJ2-4; D remains ambiguous. Trimming took off 2 bases at V and 0 bases at J, with 8 bases between the two ends. The CDR3 runs to 15 residues. Germline lookup yields CDR1 MDHEN and CDR2 SYDVKM. The CDR3 spells CASSLGQAAKNIQYF. Here the CDR3 DNA reads TGTGCCAGCAGTTTAGGGCAGGCAGCCAAAAACATTCAGTACTTC.

The genes are TRBV18 and TRBJ2-1; possibly TRBD2 for D (6 bases). There are 15 residues in the CDR3. The ends were cut back, 3 bases at V and 12 bases at J, with 21 bases in the middle. Germline V gives CDR1 KGHSH, CDR2 LQKENI. The CDR3 coding sequence is TGTGCCAGCTCACCTAAAGGAGGGGATGGCCATGGGCAGTTCTTC. This translates into CASSPKGGDGHGQFF.

The chain recombines TRBV7-8 with TRBJ2-7; perhaps TRBD1 as D (6 bases). Per the germline V gene, CDR1 is SGHVS and CDR2 is FQNEAQ. This CDR3 region has 14 residues. The V end was cut by 1 base, the J end by 1 base, with 8 bases between. As DNA, the CDR3 is TGTGCCAGCAGCTTAGGCACAGGGTCCTACGAGCAGTACTTC. Its protein is CASSLGTGSYEQYF.

V usage is TRBV6-1 and J usage is TRBJ2-3; no reliable D call. V lost 3 bases and J lost 5, with 3 bases in between. The V gene's germline CDR1 is MNHNS and CDR2 SASEGT. This CDR3 has 11 residues. DNA of the CDR3: TGTGCCAGCAGTGATCGAGATACGCAGTATTTT. Residues: CASSDRDTQYF.

The genes are TRBV4-1 and TRBJ2-4; no clear D. Trimming cost V 1 base and J 4 bases, with 14 bases left between them. CDR3 length equals 16 residues. From germline, CDR1 is MGHRA and CDR2 YSYEKL. CDR3 nucleotide sequence: TGCGCCAGCAGCCAAGTTTCTGAGCGCCTAAAAAACATTCAGTACTTC. This gives the protein CASSQVSERLKNIQYF.

The genes are TRBV28 and TRBJ2-7, with D perhaps TRBD2 (6 bases). This CDR3 region has 14 residues. The V end was cut by 4 bases, the J end by 6 bases, with 16 bases between. Germline CDR1 MDHEN, CDR2 SYDVKM. This CDR3 is CASSSGTYRSEQYF. The CDR3 DNA sequence: TGTGCCAGCAGTTCCGGGACTTATAGGAGCGAGCAGTACTTC.

The genes are TRBV28 and TRBJ2-7, with TRBD1 matching 8 bases. CDR3 length: 15 residues. Germline V lookup: CDR1 MDHEN, CDR2 SYDVKM. V lost 3 bases and J lost 5; bases outside the gene matches: 9. CDR3 DNA sequence: TGTGCCAGCAGTTTCCCCGGGACAGGTATCCACGAGCAGTACTTC. Its translation is CASSFPGTGIHEQYF.

This rearrangement joins TRBV6-1 to TRBJ2-3; D perhaps matches TRBD2 (6 bases). CDR1 is MNHNS, CDR2 SASEGT, per germline. CDR3 length equals 15 residues. Trimming cost V 4 bases and J 4 bases, with 15 bases left between them. The CDR3 here is CASSARLAMADTQYF. For the CDR3, the DNA is TGTGCCAGCAGTGCACGGCTAGCGATGGCAGATACGCAGTATTTT.

This chain uses TRBV30 with TRBJ2-3; D is unclear. The CDR3 has 11 residues. Trimming removed 3 bases at V and 4 bases at J, with 5 bases between. Germline values: CDR1 GTSNPN, CDR2 SVGIG (reference sequence). CDR3 in amino acids: CAWSSADTQYF. The CDR3 DNA sequence: TGTGCCTGGAGCTCAGCAGATACGCAGTATTTT.

V is TRBV25-1 and J is TRBJ2-3, with TRBD1 as a possible D gene (6 bases). The V gene lost 6 bases and the J gene lost 6 bases, with 10 bases spanning the gap. The CDR3 extends over 12 amino acids. The germline V gene encodes CDR1 MGHDK and CDR2 SYGVNS. The CDR3 nucleotides read TGTGCCAGCAGGGGGGCTGCGGATACGCAGTATTTT. This gives the protein CASRGAADTQYF.

The chain carries TRBV9 and TRBJ1-1; D ambiguous. CDR3 size: 15 residues. With 0 bases removed from V and 1 base from J, the gap between germline ends came to 10 bases. The germline V gene encodes CDR1 SGDLS and CDR2 YYNGEE. CDR3 DNA sequence: TGTGCCAGCAGCGTAGCAGGCGAAGGGAACACTGAAGCTTTCTTT. It specifies CASSVAGEGNTEAFF.

This chain connects TRBV7-9 to TRBJ2-2, with D maybe TRBD1 (5 bases). V was cut by 4 bases and J by 8 bases, with 5 bases left in between. Germline-derived CDR1 and CDR2 are SEHNR and FQNEAQ (reference sequence). CDR3 size: 11 residues. DNA of the CDR3: TGTGCCAGCAGCTCAGGGGGGGAGCTGTTTTTT. Translated: CASSSGGELFF.

The chain couples TRBV28 to TRBJ1-5, with 7 bases matching TRBD1. The CDR3 is 14 residues long. With 5 bases clipped from V and 7 bases from J, the junction kept 8 bases outside the gene matches. Germline V gene data show CDR1 as MDHEN and CDR2 as SYDVKM. CDR3 protein: CASSPGTANQPQHF. Here the CDR3 DNA reads TGTGCCAGCAGTCCGGGGACAGCAAACCAGCCCCAGCATTTT.

This sequence joins TRBV5-1 and TRBJ1-5; TRBD1 matches at 7 bases. Germline V lookup: CDR1 SGHRS, CDR2 YFSETQ. V gave up 4 bases and J gave up 4 bases; unmatched junction bases: 5. The CDR3 contains 14 residues. Written as DNA, the CDR3 is TGCGCCAGCAGCCCGGGACAGCCGAATCAGCCCCAGCATTTT. Protein product: CASSPGQPNQPQHF.

V is TRBV5-1 and J is TRBJ1-3, with TRBD1 matching 8 bases. J lost 1 base, V lost 0 bases, and 3 bases had no gene match. Germline V gene data show CDR1 as SGHRS and CDR2 as YFSETQ. The CDR3 spans 16 residues. CDR3 DNA: TGCGCCAGCAGCTTGGCCGGACAGGGATCTGGAAACACCATATATTTT. Its protein is CASSLAGQGSGNTIYF.

The chain links TRBV6-6 to TRBJ1-3; possibly TRBD1 for D (5 bases). The CDR3 contains 15 residues. The germline V and J ends were trimmed by 6 bases and 2 bases, with 14 bases remaining between them. In germline, CDR1 is MNHNY, CDR2 SVGAGI (reference sequence). The CDR3 sequence: CASSHQRGTGNTIYF. The CDR3 nucleotides read TGTGCCAGCAGCCACCAACGGGGGACTGGAAACACCATATATTTT.

There are a few counts of this clone. V gene TRBV11-2 combines with J gene TRBJ2-7; D might be TRBD1 (6 bases). Trimming stripped 10 bases from V and 5 bases from J, with 18 bases between. This CDR3 is 13 amino acids long. The germline CDR1 and CDR2 sequences are SGHAT and FQNNGV. The CDR3, as DNA: TGTGCCACCACGTCCTGGACAGACCACGAGCAGTACTTC. It specifies CATTSWTDHEQYF.

This chain uses TRBV10-3 with TRBJ2-7, with D perhaps TRBD1 (5 bases). The CDR3 contains 14 residues. Germline V CDR1 and CDR2: ENHRY, SYGVKD. Trimming stripped 7 bases from V and 5 bases from J, with 18 bases between. DNA of the CDR3: TGTGCCATCAAGGTGGCTCACTCCAGGGACGAGCAGTACTTC. This translates into CAIKVAHSRDEQYF.

This clone was observed a single time. CDR3 residues: CASSIKGAYEQYF. CDR3 DNA sequence: TGTGCCAGTAGTATTAAAGGGGCCTACGAGCAGTACTTC. This rearrangement joins TRBV19 to TRBJ2-7; TRBD1 is a possible D gene (5 bases). Per germline, CDR1 LNHDA and CDR2 SQIVND (reference sequence). Between the trimmed V and J ends, which lost 3 bases and 2 bases, there was a span of 8 bases. The CDR3 is 13 amino acids.

V gene TRBV18 combines with J gene TRBJ2-7, with 10 bases that match TRBD2. The ends lost 3 bases at V and 5 bases at J; junction bases unmatched: 10. CDR3 size: 16 residues. Germline V CDR1 and CDR2: KGHSH, LQKENI. Written as DNA, the CDR3 is TGTGCCAGCTCACCCGCGGGCGGACTAGCGGTACACGAGCAGTACTTC. This codes for CASSPAGGLAVHEQYF.

The J gene is TRBJ1-2, the V gene TRBV6-1; 8 nucleotides line up with TRBD1. Germline V gives CDR1 MNHNS, CDR2 SASEGT. The CDR3 spans 14 residues. J was trimmed by 5 bases and V by 6 bases; bases with no gene match: 8. CDR3 in amino acids: CASRDTGGWYGYTF. The CDR3 DNA reads as TGTGCCAGCAGGGACACAGGGGGATGGTATGGCTACACCTTC.

CDR3 sequence: CAWSAGQGGGYTF. As DNA, the CDR3 is TGTGCCTGGAGTGCTGGGCAGGGCGGTGGCTACACCTTC. The chain has TRBV30 and TRBJ1-2; possibly TRBD1 for D (5 bases). V lost 1 base to trimming and J lost 7 bases, with 13 bases between them. This CDR3 region has 13 residues. The V gene's germline CDR1 is GTSNPN and CDR2 SVGIG (reference sequence).

V usage is TRBV10-3 and J usage is TRBJ2-1, with 11 bases that match TRBD2. The CDR3 sequence is 15 residues long. The V gene end was trimmed by 5 bases and the J gene end by 7 bases; junction bases not matched to a gene: 7. The V gene's germline CDR1 is ENHRY and CDR2 SYGVKD. The CDR3 reads CAISTGLAELNEQFF. CDR3 DNA: TGTGCCATCAGTACGGGACTAGCGGAGCTAAATGAGCAGTTCTTC.

The rearrangement links TRBV2 to TRBJ2-5; 11 bases agree with TRBD2. CDR1 is SNHLY and CDR2 is FYNNEI in the germline V gene. CDR3 length: 13 residues. V lost 9 bases to trimming and J lost 1 base; unmatched junction nucleotides: 1. The CDR3 sequence is CASSGRVQETQYF. The CDR3 nucleotides are TGTGCCAGTAGCGGGAGGGTCCAAGAGACCCAGTACTTC. Full variable domain (outside the CDR3, taken from reference TRBV2 and TRBJ2-5): EPEVTQTPSHQVTQMGQEVILRCVPISNHLYFYWYRQILGQKVEFLVSFYNNEISEKSEIFDDQFSVERPDGSNFTLKIRSTKLEDSAMYFCASSGRVQETQYFGPGTRLLVL.

The chain is built from TRBV2 and TRBJ1-4; D gene ambiguous. Trimming took off 0 bases at V and 8 bases at J, with 13 bases between the two ends. CDR1 is SNHLY, CDR2 FYNNEI, per germline. The CDR3 is 15 residues long. CDR3 residues: CASSEARRLWEKLFF. The CDR3 DNA sequence: TGTGCCAGCAGTGAAGCGAGGCGGCTCTGGGAAAAACTGTTTTTT.

This chain links TRBV27 with TRBJ1-3; the match to TRBD1 covers 7 bases. After removal of 5 bases from V and 7 bases from J, the junction contained 5 bases not matched to a gene. Germline V CDR1 and CDR2: MNHEY, SMNVEV (reference sequence). The CDR3 covers 13 residues. The CDR3 is CASSPQGWNTIYF. The CDR3 DNA follows: TGTGCCAGCAGTCCACAGGGGTGGAACACCATATATTTT.

The V call is TRBV19, the J call TRBJ2-7; TRBD1 aligns across 9 bases. The V gene end was trimmed by 5 bases and the J gene end by 7 bases; junction bases not matched to a gene: 12. CDR1 and CDR2 (germline): LNHDA, SQIVND (reference sequence). This CDR3 region has 15 residues. The CDR3 loop reads CASSGWGTGFGEQYF. CDR3 sequence (DNA): TGTGCCAGTAGTGGATGGGGGACAGGGTTCGGGGAGCAGTACTTC.

The V call is TRBV10-3, the J call TRBJ2-2, with 9 bases fitting TRBD2. This CDR3 is 15 amino acids long. CDR1 and CDR2 (germline): ENHRY, SYGVKD. The V gene end was trimmed by 7 bases and the J gene end by 1 base; junction bases not matched to a gene: 4. CDR3 residues: CAITGAGGNTGELFF. In nucleotides, the CDR3 is TGTGCCATCACCGGAGCGGGAGGGAACACCGGGGAGCTGTTTTTT.